The 15 T cell receptor beta chains below were found in one sample sequenced in a study of blood T cell repertoires in COVID-19. The repertoire was sequenced with immunoSEQ multiplex PCR; TCRdb's copy has only in-frame clones and lacks some. This sample has about 49,000 clones; 70% to 90% occur once, and the top ten carry 13% to 15%. The specimen sequenced was peripheral blood. The source is a human donor in a cohort sampled during active COVID-19.

The J gene is TRBJ1-5, the V gene TRBV7-8; 7 nucleotides align to TRBD1. CDR1 is SGHVS and CDR2 is FQNEAQ in the germline V gene. V lost 6 bases, J lost 2 bases, and 10 bases stayed unmatched. The CDR3 totals 16 residues. The CDR3 DNA is TGTGCCAGCAGTCGGACAGGTGCTGGGGGCAATCAGCCCCAGCATTTT. The encoded protein is CASSRTGAGGNQPQHF. Combining the CDR3 with reference TRBV7-8 and TRBJ1-5 gives the whole variable domain GAGVSQSPRYKVAKRGQDVALRCDPISGHVSLFWYQQALGQGPEFLTYFQNEAQLDKSGLPSDRFFAERPEGSVSTLKIQRTQQEDSAVYLCASSRTGAGGNQPQHFGDGTRLSIL.

J is TRBJ2-1 and V is TRBV19; a possible D gene is TRBD1 (6 bases). CDR3 size: 16 residues. The V gene lost 5 bases and the J gene lost 5 bases, with 19 bases spanning the gap. Germline CDR1 is LNHDA and CDR2 is SQIVND (reference sequence). CDR3 DNA: TGTGCCAGTAGTGTCTCCGGGACACAACTAAACAATGAGCAGTTCTTC. Protein product: CASSVSGTQLNNEQFF. The full variable domain, in which reference TRBV19 and TRBJ2-1 provide the parts outside the CDR3, is DGGITQSPKYLFRKEGQNVTLSCEQNLNHDAMYWYRQDPGQGLRLIYYSQIVNDFQKGDIAEGYSVSREKKESFPLTVTSAQKNPTAFYLCASSVSGTQLNNEQFFGPGTRLTVL.

V is TRBV7-3 and J is TRBJ1-1, with D possibly being TRBD1 (5 bases). The CDR3 is 14 amino acids. Germline V CDR1 and CDR2: SGHTA, FQGTGA. V shed 0 bases and J shed 4 bases, with 9 bases lying between them. The CDR3, as DNA: TGTGCCAGCAGCTTAACGGGGCCGGGCACTGAAGCTTTCTTT. This codes for CASSLTGPGTEAFF.

V usage is TRBV6-2 or TRBV6-3 and J usage is TRBJ1-2; the D is unclear. CDR3 length equals 16 residues. V lost 4 bases and J 6 bases, leaving 21 bases between the germline ends. The germline V gene encodes CDR1 MNHEY and CDR2 SVGEGT. The CDR3: CASSFPTTLVTDGYTF. CDR3 DNA: TGTGCCAGCAGTTTCCCCACTACGTTGGTGACCGATGGCTACACCTTC.

V usage is TRBV6-5 and J usage is TRBJ2-7, with D hard to call. Between the trimmed V and J ends, which lost 5 bases and 1 base, there was a span of 9 bases. Germline V gives CDR1 MNHEY, CDR2 SVGAGI. The CDR3 extends over 13 amino acids. CDR3 nucleotide sequence: TGTGCCAGCAGTCCCAGAATGTCCTACGAGCAGTACTTC. Amino acids: CASSPRMSYEQYF.

This clone turned up a few times. As DNA, the CDR3 is TGCGCCAGCAGCCCCCAACGCGGGGTCTATGGCTACACCTTC. This gives the protein CASSPQRGVYGYTF. The chain carries TRBV4-3 and TRBJ1-2; D remains unclear. V lost 4 bases and J 4 bases, leaving 13 bases between the germline ends. CDR1 is LGHNA and CDR2 is YSLEER in the germline V gene. The CDR3 length is 14 residues.

This clone has just one count. Here the CDR3 DNA reads TGTGCCAGCAGTTTTTCTTTTACAGGGGGCCATGAAGCTTTCTTT. Translated, it gives CASSFSFTGGHEAFF. The V call is TRBV27, the J call TRBJ1-1; 9 bases map to TRBD1. CDR1 is MNHEY, CDR2 SMNVEV, per germline (reference sequence). Unmatched junction bases numbered 9, after V lost 3 bases and J lost 7 bases. This CDR3 has 15 amino acids.

The chain carries TRBV2 and TRBJ2-2, with a possible D match to TRBD2 (7 bases). This CDR3 has 17 amino acids. Trimming pared 2 bases from V and 1 base from J, leaving 14 bases between. CDR1 and CDR2 (germline): SNHLY, FYNNEI. CDR3 sequence (DNA): TGTGCCAGCAGTGAATTAGGGGGGGCCTTGAACACCGGGGAGCTGTTTTTT. This translates into CASSELGGALNTGELFF.

A few counts support this clone. The rearrangement joins TRBV7-9 to TRBJ1-6, with D maybe TRBD1 (5 bases). V dropped 5 bases and J dropped 9 bases, with 14 bases sitting between them. This CDR3 spans 14 amino acids. Germline CDR1 reads SEHNR; CDR2 reads FQNEAQ (reference sequence). The chain's CDR3 is CASSGEGDSSPLHF. CDR3 bases: TGTGCCAGCAGCGGAGAAGGTGACAGTTCACCCCTCCACTTT.

This chain joins TRBV3-1 (or the pseudogene TRBV3-2) and TRBJ1-1; D might be TRBD1 (6 bases). CDR1 and CDR2 (germline): LGHDT, YNNKEL (reference sequence). V was clipped by 4 bases and J by 2 bases, with 14 bases between them. This CDR3 contains 15 residues. The CDR3 DNA reads as TGTGCCAGCAGCCGGGTGACAGGTAGTAACACTGAAGCTTTCTTT. Amino acids: CASSRVTGSNTEAFF.

The chain couples TRBV19 to TRBJ1-1; 8 bases are shared with TRBD1. Per germline, CDR1 LNHDA and CDR2 SQIVND (reference sequence). After removal of 5 bases from V and 5 bases from J, the junction contained 10 bases not matched to a gene. The CDR3 sequence is 15 residues long. The chain's CDR3 is CASSALRTGGTEAFF. As DNA, the CDR3 is TGTGCCAGTAGTGCCCTACGAACAGGGGGAACTGAAGCTTTCTTT.

The chain couples TRBV11-2 to TRBJ2-2; D remains unclear. Between the trimmed V and J ends, which lost 5 bases and 4 bases, there was a span of 8 bases. This CDR3 has 13 amino acids. CDR1 is SGHAT and CDR2 is FQNNGV in the germline V gene. CDR3 bases: TGTGCCAGCAGCCCCCTAGGCACCGGGGAGCTGTTTTTT. It codes for CASSPLGTGELFF.

The chain has TRBV7-3 and TRBJ1-1; 9 nucleotides align to TRBD1. The trim removed 5 bases at V and 6 bases at J, leaving 7 bases unmatched. The CDR3 length is 14 residues. Germline V CDR1 and CDR2: SGHTA, FQGTGA. The CDR3 loop reads CASSPGTGLAEAFF. The CDR3 region has the DNA TGTGCCAGCAGCCCCGGGACAGGGTTGGCTGAAGCTTTCTTT.

The count of this clone is one. This sequence joins TRBV11-2 and TRBJ1-1, with TRBD1 matching over 7 bases. The CDR3 has 16 amino acids. Unmatched junction bases numbered 12, after V lost 5 bases and J lost 3 bases. Germline V gene sequence: CDR1 SGHAT, CDR2 FQNNGV. The chain's CDR3 is CASSPRQGKGDTEAFF. The CDR3 nucleotides are TGTGCCAGCAGCCCTAGACAGGGAAAGGGTGACACTGAAGCTTTCTTT.

The V call is TRBV7-8, the J call TRBJ2-5, with 7 positions matching TRBD1. The CDR3 has 14 residues. Unmatched junction bases numbered 10, after V lost 5 bases and J lost 7 bases. Germline V lookup: CDR1 SGHVS, CDR2 FQNEAQ. The CDR3 nucleotides read TGTGCCAGCAGCCCCCGGACAGGTGGGGGGACCCAGTACTTC. This gives the protein CASSPRTGGGTQYF.